Below are 27 T cell receptor beta chains sequenced from a single sample in a study of PD-1 blockade in mismatch repair-deficient tumors. Using immunoSEQ multiplex PCR, the repertoire was profiled, and TCRdb retains in-frame clones only, with some absent. The sample yields under 25,000 clones, 84% seen once. The input for sequencing was peripheral blood, taken 2 weeks after starting pembrolizumab. Receptors were obtained from an adult with mismatch repair-deficient cancer.

The chain combines TRBV7-9 with TRBJ1-4, with a tentative D call TRBD1 (5 bases). Germline V lookup: CDR1 SEHNR, CDR2 FQNEAQ (reference sequence). CDR3 size: 16 residues. Trimming pared 3 bases from V and 3 bases from J, leaving 14 bases between. The CDR3 DNA reads as TGTGCCAGCAGCTTGGGGGGTCGGGGGTCTAATGAAAAACTGTTTTTT. Translated, it gives CASSLGGRGSNEKLFF.

V is TRBV5-1 and J is TRBJ2-1; D may be TRBD2 (5 bases). The CDR3 covers 14 residues. V was shortened by 5 bases and J by 3 bases, with 12 bases between the two germline ends. Germline-derived CDR1 and CDR2 are SGHRS and YFSETQ. CDR3 sequence: CASRWASGYNEQFF. CDR3 sequence (DNA): TGCGCCAGCAGGTGGGCCAGCGGCTACAATGAGCAGTTCTTC.

The V and J genes are TRBV19 and TRBJ1-4, with 7 bases identical to TRBD1. The V gene's germline CDR1 is LNHDA and CDR2 SQIVND (reference sequence). With V trimmed by 7 bases and J by 7 bases, 18 bases remained unmatched. The CDR3 has 17 residues. The CDR3 region is CASKISRTGGGGEKLFF. The CDR3 bases are TGTGCCAGTAAAATTTCCAGGACAGGCGGAGGCGGTGAAAAACTGTTTTTT.

This clone has a single count. This rearrangement joins TRBV11-2 to TRBJ1-2; unclear D gene. Germline-derived CDR1 and CDR2 are SGHAT and FQNNGV. V was clipped by 5 bases and J by 1 base, with 11 bases between them. This CDR3 region has 14 residues. The CDR3 reads CASSPELLNYGYTF. CDR3 nucleotide sequence: TGTGCCAGCAGCCCCGAACTTCTTAACTATGGCTACACCTTC.

The table lists this clone with a count of one. The rearrangement uses TRBV4-2 and TRBJ2-3; TRBD2 matches at 7 bases. V trimming: 0 bases; J trimming: 4 bases; junction bases outside the gene matches: 7. The germline V gene has CDR1 LGHNA and CDR2 YNFKEQ. The CDR3 totals 16 residues. The CDR3, as DNA: TGTGCCAGCAGCCAAGATCTCGGCGGGAGTGCAGATACGCAGTATTTT. This translates into CASSQDLGGSADTQYF.

The chain combines TRBV30 with TRBJ1-5; no definite D call. The CDR3 has 12 amino acids. Trimming cost V 1 base and J 11 bases, with 12 bases left between them. Germline loops: CDR1 GTSNPN, CDR2 SVGIG (reference sequence). The CDR3 bases are TGTGCCTGGAGTGACGAGGGTCGCACCCAGCATTTT. Translating it yields CAWSDEGRTQHF.

The chain uses TRBV6-6 and TRBJ2-3; tentative D call: TRBD1 (6 bases). Trimming cost V 7 bases and J 0 bases, with 14 bases left between them. CDR3 length: 15 residues. Germline assignment: CDR1 MNHNY and CDR2 SVGAGI (reference sequence). The CDR3: CASIYRASSTDTQYF. The CDR3 DNA follows: TGTGCCAGCATCTACAGGGCCTCTAGCACAGATACGCAGTATTTT.

The chain combines TRBV19 with TRBJ2-3; D not certain. The CDR3 runs 12 residues. In germline, CDR1 is LNHDA, CDR2 SQIVND (reference sequence). Trimming removed 8 bases at V and 5 bases at J, with 11 bases between. The CDR3 bases are TGTGCCAGTTCCCCCAGCCGAGATACGCAGTATTTT. This gives the protein CASSPSRDTQYF.

The chain couples TRBV4-1 to TRBJ2-7; D is unclear. The CDR3 length is 11 residues. The V and J ends lost 4 bases and 6 bases respectively, with 7 bases between them. Germline V gives CDR1 MGHRA, CDR2 YSYEKL. CDR3 nucleotides: TGCGCCAGCAGCCTCCGAGGCGAGCAGTACTTC. Its protein product is CASSLRGEQYF.

The V gene is TRBV28, the J gene TRBJ1-2, with 7 nucleotides matching TRBD1. Germline CDR1 and CDR2: MDHEN and SYDVKM. The CDR3 length is 14 residues. Germline trimming cut 4 bases from V and 5 bases from J; bases unmatched to any gene: 7. CDR3 coding DNA: TGTGCCAGCAGTTCTCCGGGACAGAGATATGGCTACACCTTC. Protein sequence: CASSSPGQRYGYTF.

The chain joins TRBV4-3 to TRBJ2-1, with D possibly matching TRBD1 (5 bases). The CDR3 sequence is 15 residues long. Germline loops: CDR1 LGHNA, CDR2 YSLEER. The germline V and J ends were trimmed by 0 bases and 2 bases, with 8 bases remaining between them. In DNA form, the CDR3 reads TGCGCCAGCAGCCAAGAAACAGGTCCCTACAATGAGCAGTTCTTC. Residues: CASSQETGPYNEQFF.

To note about this clone: Within the sample, other DNA sequences also encode this same CDR3. This chain links TRBV13 with TRBJ2-7; 8 positions match TRBD2. The CDR3 consists of 16 residues. Trimming took 5 bases from V and 2 from J; bases not matched to a gene: 11. Germline CDR1 and CDR2: PRHDT and FYEKMQ (reference sequence). This CDR3 reads CASSPSGGRRAYEQYF. CDR3 nucleotides: TGTGCCAGCAGCCCTTCGGGCGGGAGGAGGGCCTACGAGCAGTACTTC.

This clone was observed a few times. This chain links TRBV19 with TRBJ2-5; D may correspond to TRBD1 or TRBD2 (5 bases each). CDR3 length equals 15 residues. Germline CDR1 is LNHDA and CDR2 is SQIVND (reference sequence). Trimming removed 3 bases at V and 5 bases at J, with 16 bases between. The CDR3 DNA reads as TGTGCCAGTAGTATGGGGCGAGGGAGCGTCGAGACCCAGTACTTC. This translates into CASSMGRGSVETQYF.

The chain uses TRBV4-1 and TRBJ2-1; no clear D. The V and J ends lost 2 bases and 9 bases respectively, with 8 bases between them. This CDR3 has 12 amino acids. The germline gives CDR1 MGHRA, CDR2 YSYEKL. CDR3 sequence reads: CASSQNSLEQFF. Here the CDR3 DNA reads TGCGCCAGCAGCCAAAATAGCCTTGAGCAGTTCTTC.

This clone has only one observation. V usage is TRBV18 and J usage is TRBJ2-2; 9 bases are shared with TRBD1. The CDR3 runs 16 residues. V lost 1 base and J lost 2; bases outside the gene matches: 2. Germline loops: CDR1 KGHSH, CDR2 LQKENI. The CDR3 is CASSPRGQGNTGELFF. The CDR3 region has the DNA TGTGCCAGCTCACCACGGGGACAGGGCAACACCGGGGAGCTGTTTTTT.

The chain recombines TRBV11-3 with TRBJ2-1; 9 bases agree with TRBD2. CDR3 length: 16 residues. V shed 1 base and J 3 bases; nucleotides not matched to a gene: 4. CDR1 SGHNT and CDR2 YENEEA come from the germline V gene. CDR3 residues: CASSLVISGSYNEQFF. The CDR3 DNA reads as TGTGCCAGCAGCTTAGTAATTAGCGGGAGCTACAATGAGCAGTTCTTC.

This clone was seen just once. The chain uses TRBV2 and TRBJ2-1; TRBD2 agrees at 7 bases. V lost 8 bases to trimming and J lost 5 bases; unmatched junction nucleotides: 15. This CDR3 spans 16 amino acids. Germline V CDR1 and CDR2: SNHLY, FYNNEI. The CDR3 sequence: CASSQWAGVRDNEQFF. The CDR3 DNA is TGTGCCAGCTCACAGTGGGCGGGAGTCAGAGACAATGAGCAGTTCTTC.

The chain is built from TRBV10-1 and TRBJ2-2; 9 bases align to TRBD2. The CDR3 totals 17 residues. Germline V gene sequence: CDR1 WNHNN, CDR2 SYGVQD (reference sequence). V dropped 6 bases and J dropped 2; count of bases not matched to a gene: 10. The CDR3 loop is CASSQLSGTSNTGELFF. CDR3 in DNA: TGCGCCAGCAGCCAACTATCCGGGACTAGCAACACCGGGGAGCTGTTTTTT.

This chain links TRBV4-2 with TRBJ2-5, with no clear D. CDR1 LGHNA and CDR2 YNFKEQ come from the germline V gene. V was cut by 0 bases and J by 3 bases, with 8 bases left in between. CDR3 length: 14 amino acids. The CDR3 sequence: CASSQDGGKETQYF. The CDR3 region has the DNA TGTGCCAGCAGCCAAGATGGCGGAAAAGAGACCCAGTACTTC.

The chain links TRBV19 to TRBJ1-5; TRBD1 might be the D (5 bases). The CDR3 sequence is 17 residues long. Trimming shortened V by 3 bases and J by 0 bases, and 15 bases separated the two germline ends. Germline CDR1 reads LNHDA; CDR2 reads SQIVND (reference sequence). CDR3 sequence: CASSILGGQDSNQPQHF. In DNA, the CDR3 is TGTGCCAGTAGTATCTTGGGGGGTCAGGATAGCAATCAGCCCCAGCATTTT.

The chain links TRBV10-3 to TRBJ1-4, with TRBD1 matching over 7 bases. CDR3 length equals 15 residues. Germline trimming cut 3 bases from V and 4 bases from J; bases unmatched to any gene: 5. Per germline, CDR1 ENHRY and CDR2 SYGVKD. CDR3 protein: CAISEYRGFNEKLFF. The CDR3 DNA reads TGTGCCATCAGTGAATACAGGGGATTTAATGAAAAACTGTTTTTT.

The chain recombines TRBV29-1 with TRBJ2-3; 9 bases line up with TRBD2. Unmatched junction bases numbered 9, after V lost 6 bases and J lost 5 bases. Germline V lookup: CDR1 SQVTM, CDR2 ANQGSEA. The CDR3 covers 14 residues. The CDR3 loop is CSVLGGRAVDTQYF. CDR3 DNA: TGCAGCGTCTTGGGCGGGAGGGCCGTAGATACGCAGTATTTT.

This chain connects TRBV7-2 to TRBJ2-1, with 12 bases aligning to TRBD2. The CDR3 runs to 17 residues. Germline CDR1 SGHTA, CDR2 FQGNSA. Losses at the gene ends were 5 bases for V and 4 bases for J; bases not matched to a gene: 9. In DNA form, the CDR3 reads TGTGCCAGCAGCGCGGACCATGGACTAGCGGGGTACAATGAGCAGTTCTTC. This gives the protein CASSADHGLAGYNEQFF.

The chain carries TRBV7-6 and TRBJ2-7; 8 bases fit TRBD2. Trimming removed 5 bases from V and 4 bases from J; junction bases left unmatched: 4. This CDR3 contains 13 residues. Germline values: CDR1 SGHVS, CDR2 FNYEAQ. CDR3 nucleotide sequence: TGTGCCAGCAGCGCCGAGCGGGAGTACGAGCAGTACTTC. Its protein is CASSAEREYEQYF.

The chain recombines TRBV27 with TRBJ2-7, with a weak D call TRBD1 (5 bases). CDR1 is MNHEY and CDR2 is SMNVEV in the germline V gene (reference sequence). Trimming took 5 bases from V and 3 from J, leaving 11 bases between them. The CDR3 extends over 13 amino acids. The CDR3 sequence: CASSMGQLYEQYF. Written as DNA, the CDR3 is TGTGCCAGCAGTATGGGGCAGCTCTACGAGCAGTACTTC.

This clone appeared a few times. The genes are TRBV6-1 and TRBJ2-1; weak D call: TRBD2 (5 bases). V gave up 7 bases and J gave up 8 bases, with 15 bases separating them. Germline CDR1 MNHNS, CDR2 SASEGT. The CDR3 is 13 amino acids. CDR3 residues: CASNVAGWDEQFF. CDR3 bases: TGTGCCAGCAATGTGGCGGGCTGGGATGAGCAGTTCTTC.

The chain combines TRBV6-5 with TRBJ1-2; D is uncertain. This CDR3 is 14 amino acids long. V lost 5 bases, J lost 4 bases, and 14 bases lay in between. Looked up from germline, CDR1 is MNHEY and CDR2 is SVGAGI. The CDR3 region is CASSQYSLVYGYTF. As DNA, the CDR3 is TGTGCCAGCAGTCAGTACAGCCTCGTCTATGGCTACACCTTC.